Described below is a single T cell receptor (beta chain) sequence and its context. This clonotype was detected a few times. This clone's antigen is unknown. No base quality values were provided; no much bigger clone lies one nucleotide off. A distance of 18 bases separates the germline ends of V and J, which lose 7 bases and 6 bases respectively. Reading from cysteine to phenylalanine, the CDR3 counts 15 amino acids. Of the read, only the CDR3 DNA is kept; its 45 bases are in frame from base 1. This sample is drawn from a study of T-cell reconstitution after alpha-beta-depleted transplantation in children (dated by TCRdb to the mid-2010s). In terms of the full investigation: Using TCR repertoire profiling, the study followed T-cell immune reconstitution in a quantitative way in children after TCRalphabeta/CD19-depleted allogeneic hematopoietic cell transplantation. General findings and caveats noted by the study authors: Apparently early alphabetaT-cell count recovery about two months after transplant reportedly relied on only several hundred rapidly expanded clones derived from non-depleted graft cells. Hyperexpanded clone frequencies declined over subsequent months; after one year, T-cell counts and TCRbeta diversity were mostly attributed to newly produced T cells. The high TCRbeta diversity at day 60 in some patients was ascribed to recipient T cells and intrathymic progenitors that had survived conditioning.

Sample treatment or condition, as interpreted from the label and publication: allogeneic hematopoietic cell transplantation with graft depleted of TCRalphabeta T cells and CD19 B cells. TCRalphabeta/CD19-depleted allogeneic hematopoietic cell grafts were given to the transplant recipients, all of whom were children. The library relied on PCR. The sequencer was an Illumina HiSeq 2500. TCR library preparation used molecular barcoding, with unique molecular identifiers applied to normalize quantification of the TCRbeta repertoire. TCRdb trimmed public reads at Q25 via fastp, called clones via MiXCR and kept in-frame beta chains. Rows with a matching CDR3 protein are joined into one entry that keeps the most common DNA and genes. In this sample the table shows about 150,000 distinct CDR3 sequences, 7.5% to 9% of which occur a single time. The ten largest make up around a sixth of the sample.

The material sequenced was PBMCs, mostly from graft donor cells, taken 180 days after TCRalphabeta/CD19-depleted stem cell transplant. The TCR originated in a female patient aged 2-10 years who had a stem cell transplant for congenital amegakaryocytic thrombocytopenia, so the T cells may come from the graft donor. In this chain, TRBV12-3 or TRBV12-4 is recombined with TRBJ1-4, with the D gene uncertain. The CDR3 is CASTTYGIVDEKLFF. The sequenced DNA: TGTGCCAGCACCACCTACGGGATAGTTGATGAAAAACTGTTTTTT.